The 28 T cell receptor beta chains below all came from one sample that was sequenced in a study of blood T cell repertoires in COVID-19. Sequencing used immunoSEQ multiplex PCR; TCRdb keeps in-frame clones, though not all of them. The data hold about 240,000 clones, with 86% observed a single time. Sequenced sample: peripheral blood. The source of these receptors is a man in his 60s with acute or convalescent COVID-19.

The V and J genes are TRBV7-3 and TRBJ2-3; 7 nucleotides agree with TRBD2. The CDR3 spans 14 residues. V lost 4 bases and J lost 5; bases outside the gene matches: 6. Looked up from germline, CDR1 is SGHTA and CDR2 is FQGTGA. The CDR3, as DNA: TGTGCCAGCAGCTCGTTAGCGGGCAAAGATACGCAGTATTTT. It specifies CASSSLAGKDTQYF. Based on the CDR3 plus reference TRBV7-3 and TRBJ2-3, the full variable domain is GAGVSQTPSNKVTEKGKYVELRCDPISGHTALYWYRQSLGQGPEFLIYFQGTGAADDSGLPNDRFFAVRPEGSVSTLKIQRTERGDSAVYLCASSSLAGKDTQYFGPGTRLTVL.

V is TRBV11-2 and J is TRBJ2-7; 8 bases align to TRBD1. Germline CDR1 reads SGHAT; CDR2 reads FQNNGV. The CDR3 loop spans 19 amino acids. V gave up 1 base and J gave up 0 bases; unmatched junction bases: 14. The CDR3 DNA is TGTGCCAGCAGCTTAGTATTGACAGGGGCATTTGTCCTCTCCTACGAGCAGTACTTC. As protein: CASSLVLTGAFVLSYEQYF. The complete variable domain, with remaining parts taken from reference TRBV11-2 and TRBJ2-7, reads EAGVAQSPRYKIIEKRQSVAFWCNPISGHATLYWYQQILGQGPKLLIQFQNNGVVDDSQLPKDRFSAERLKGVDSTLKIQPAKLEDSAVYLCASSLVLTGAFVLSYEQYFGPGTRLTVT.

The gene calls are TRBV20-1 and TRBJ1-2; 8 positions agree with TRBD1. Germline V gene lookup returns CDR1 DFQATT and CDR2 SNEGSKA (reference sequence). The CDR3 runs to 12 residues. With V trimmed by 3 bases and J by 8 bases, 5 bases remained unmatched. CDR3 loop: CSASQGAGGYTF. CDR3 in DNA: TGCAGTGCTAGTCAGGGGGCTGGAGGCTACACCTTC.

The rearrangement joins TRBV5-1 to TRBJ1-2; D gene uncertain. This CDR3 spans 14 amino acids. Germline V CDR1 and CDR2: SGHRS, YFSETQ. Trimming shortened V by 0 bases and J by 1 base, and 7 bases separated the two germline ends. DNA for the CDR3: TGCGCCAGCAGCTTGGCACCGGGTAACTATGGCTACACCTTC. It codes for CASSLAPGNYGYTF.

The gene calls are TRBV6-1 and TRBJ1-5; D is unclear. Trimming cost V 3 bases and J 9 bases, with 6 bases left between them. The length of the CDR3 is 11 residues. Germline V gene sequence: CDR1 MNHNS, CDR2 SASEGT. The CDR3: CASSDAGPQHF. The CDR3 region has the DNA TGTGCCAGCAGTGACGCAGGGCCCCAGCATTTT.

This clone showed up just a few times. The V call is TRBV30, the J call TRBJ2-1, with 8 bases matching TRBD1. Germline V gene data show CDR1 as GTSNPN and CDR2 as SVGIG (reference sequence). J was trimmed by 8 bases and V by 0 bases; bases with no gene match: 9. The CDR3 spans 15 residues. Written as DNA, the CDR3 is TGTGCCTGGAGTGTAGGGGGGACAGGAAGGGATGAGCAGTTCTTC. Translated: CAWSVGGTGRDEQFF.

This clone was observed a single time. This rearrangement joins TRBV9 to TRBJ2-5, with 12 bases lining up with TRBD2. Trimming at V came to 4 bases and at J to 5 bases, leaving 6 bases not matched to a gene. Germline-derived CDR1 and CDR2 are SGDLS and YYNGEE. The CDR3 is made up of 15 amino acids. The CDR3 spells CASSSLAGGGETQYF. The CDR3 DNA sequence: TGTGCCAGCAGCTCCCTAGCGGGAGGGGGGGAGACCCAGTACTTC.

The chain combines TRBV28 with TRBJ2-7; D possibly corresponds to TRBD1 (6 bases). The CDR3 is 12 residues long. Per germline, CDR1 MDHEN and CDR2 SYDVKM. Trimming cost V 9 bases and J 2 bases, with 11 bases left between them. The CDR3 is CASWGQPYEQYF. The CDR3 nucleotides read TGTGCCAGTTGGGGACAACCCTACGAGCAGTACTTC.

The chain has TRBV27 and TRBJ2-5, with 10 positions matching TRBD2. CDR3 size: 17 residues. Germline V gene data show CDR1 as MNHEY and CDR2 as SMNVEV (reference sequence). V lost 0 bases and J lost 5; bases outside the gene matches: 9. The CDR3 DNA sequence: TGTGCCAGCAGTTTATCGGGGCTAGCGGGAGAAGGTGAGACCCAGTACTTC. Translating gives CASSLSGLAGEGETQYF.

The rearrangement joins TRBV28 to TRBJ1-4; TRBD1 agrees at 7 bases. CDR3 length equals 16 residues. J was trimmed by 0 bases and V by 6 bases; bases with no gene match: 7. The germline V gene encodes CDR1 MDHEN and CDR2 SYDVKM. CDR3 in amino acids: CASSYTGQATNEKLFF. As DNA, the CDR3 is TGTGCCAGCAGCTATACCGGACAGGCAACTAATGAAAAACTGTTTTTT.

This chain links TRBV2 with TRBJ1-5; D may be TRBD1 (5 bases). The CDR3 has 16 residues. V lost 2 bases, J lost 6 bases, and 17 bases lay in between. The germline V gene encodes CDR1 SNHLY and CDR2 FYNNEI. This CDR3 is CASSESPTVGIQPQHF. The CDR3 nucleotides read TGTGCCAGCAGTGAATCCCCGACAGTGGGGATTCAGCCCCAGCATTTT.

The CDR3: CATSRRQGVTDTQYF. The CDR3 bases are TGTGCCACCAGCAGGAGGCAGGGGGTGACAGATACGCAGTATTTT. J is TRBJ2-3 and V is TRBV15; 7 nucleotides align to TRBD1. The junction had 6 bases not matched to a gene; V was cut back by 3 bases and J by 3 bases. In germline, CDR1 is LNHNV, CDR2 YYDKDF (reference sequence). The CDR3 spans 15 residues.

This clone came up once. The chain has TRBV14 and TRBJ1-4; D gene uncertain. V was clipped by 6 bases and J by 13 bases, with 15 bases between them. CDR1 SGHDN and CDR2 FVKESK come from the germline V gene. This CDR3 region has 12 residues. The DNA of the CDR3 is TGTGCCAGCAGACGTGAGGAGGGTATACTGTTTTTT. This encodes CASRREEGILFF. Using reference TRBV14 and TRBJ1-4 for the parts outside the CDR3, the full variable domain is EAGVTQFPSHSVIEKGQTVTLRCDPISGHDNLYWYRRVMGKEIKFLLHFVKESKQDESGMPNNRFLAERTGGTYSTLKVQPAELEDSGVYFCASRREEGILFFGSGTQLSVL.

The rearrangement joins TRBV5-4 to TRBJ1-3, with a weak D call TRBD1 (6 bases). The CDR3 loop spans 14 amino acids. The V gene's germline CDR1 is SGHNT and CDR2 YYREEE (reference sequence). V lost 3 bases and J 1 base, leaving 8 bases between the germline ends. The CDR3 region is CASSSGQSGNTIYF. As DNA, the CDR3 is TGTGCCAGCAGCTCAGGACAGTCTGGAAACACCATATATTTT.

V gene TRBV12-3 or TRBV12-4 combines with J gene TRBJ2-7; 7 positions agree with TRBD1. V was clipped by 6 bases and J by 7 bases; unmatched bases: 9. The CDR3 covers 13 residues. The CDR3 coding sequence is TGTGCCAGCAGACAAACAGGGGTGCGGGAGCAGTACTTC. Protein product: CASRQTGVREQYF.

The chain has TRBV6-2 or TRBV6-3 and TRBJ1-6; the D is unclear. With 5 bases removed from V and 3 bases from J, the gap between germline ends came to 14 bases. The CDR3 is 16 residues long. CDR1 MNHEY and CDR2 SVGEGT come from the germline V gene. The CDR3 loop reads CASSHRRGYYNSPLHF. The CDR3 coding sequence is TGTGCCAGCAGTCATCGACGAGGTTACTATAATTCACCCCTCCACTTT.

The V call is TRBV7-2, the J call TRBJ1-2; no clear D gene. CDR3 length: 13 amino acids. Per germline, CDR1 SGHTA and CDR2 FQGNSA. Deletions cut 1 base from V and 8 bases from J, with 11 bases between. The CDR3 DNA follows: TGTGCCAGCAGCTTAGTAACGAACGGGGGCTACACCTTC. It codes for CASSLVTNGGYTF.

This chain links TRBV6-2 or TRBV6-3 with TRBJ2-2; 8 nucleotides agree with TRBD2. The CDR3 extends over 14 amino acids. Germline V gene data show CDR1 as MNHEY and CDR2 as SVGEGT. The V segment lost 6 bases and the J segment 7 bases; nucleotides outside the gene matches: 7. The CDR3 is CASSRPRGGGELFF. The CDR3 DNA reads as TGTGCCAGCAGCCGCCCCCGGGGGGGCGGGGAGCTGTTTTTT.

The CDR3 sequence: CASSMGLAGHYEQYF. The CDR3 DNA follows: TGTGCCAGTAGTATGGGCCTAGCGGGCCACTACGAGCAGTACTTC. The chain uses TRBV19 and TRBJ2-7, with TRBD2 matching 8 bases. CDR3 size: 15 residues. CDR1 and CDR2 (germline): LNHDA, SQIVND (reference sequence). After removal of 3 bases from V and 3 bases from J, the junction contained 7 bases not matched to a gene.

The DNA of the CDR3 is TGTGCCAGCAGCTTAGTCGGGTCGAACACCGGGGAGCTGTTTTTT. This codes for CASSLVGSNTGELFF. This chain joins TRBV7-3 and TRBJ2-2; D not resolved. The CDR3 totals 15 residues. Per the germline V gene, CDR1 is SGHTA and CDR2 is FQGTGA. Between the trimmed V and J ends, which lost 2 bases and 0 bases, there was a span of 7 bases.

This rearrangement joins TRBV6-5 to TRBJ2-1; 8 bases match TRBD2. Germline CDR1 reads MNHEY; CDR2 reads SVGAGI. The length of the CDR3 is 15 residues. Unmatched junction bases numbered 4, after V lost 6 bases and J lost 0 bases. CDR3 sequence (DNA): TGTGCCAGCAGGGAGAGCGGGAGCTCCTACAATGAGCAGTTCTTC. This gives the protein CASRESGSSYNEQFF.

V and J are TRBV10-3 and TRBJ2-7; 10 bases map to TRBD2. The length of the CDR3 is 16 residues. CDR1 ENHRY and CDR2 SYGVKD come from the germline V gene. Unmatched junction bases numbered 10, after V lost 5 bases and J lost 3 bases. CDR3 in amino acids: CAISPERGLASYEQYF. The CDR3 DNA sequence: TGTGCCATCAGTCCAGAGCGGGGACTAGCGAGCTACGAGCAGTACTTC.

This clone showed up just once. The chain recombines TRBV28 with TRBJ1-6, with TRBD1 matching 9 bases. V shed 10 bases and J 1 base; nucleotides not matched to a gene: 14. Germline CDR1 MDHEN, CDR2 SYDVKM. The CDR3 spans 18 residues. This chain's CDR3 is CATSRGGTGFSYNSPLHF. DNA of the CDR3: TGTGCCACGTCGAGGGGGGGGACAGGGTTTTCCTATAATTCACCCCTCCACTTT.

V and J are TRBV5-6 and TRBJ2-7, with TRBD2 matching over 14 bases. Germline V CDR1 and CDR2: SGHDT, YYEEEE. The CDR3 has 18 residues. After removal of 0 bases from V and 3 bases from J, the junction contained 8 bases not matched to a gene. CDR3: CASSLGLAGGPKFYEQYF. DNA for the CDR3: TGTGCCAGCAGCTTGGGACTAGCGGGAGGGCCGAAATTCTACGAGCAGTACTTC. Full variable domain (remainder filled in from reference TRBV5-6 and TRBJ2-7): DAGVTQSPTHLIKTRGQQVTLRCSPKSGHDTVSWYQQALGQGPQFIFQYYEEEERQRGNFPDRFSGHQFPNYSSELNVNALLLGDSALYLCASSLGLAGGPKFYEQYFGPGTRLTVT.

This rearrangement joins TRBV7-2 to TRBJ2-7; D not resolved. Germline V gene data show CDR1 as SGHTA and CDR2 as FQGNSA. V was trimmed by 5 bases and J by 7 bases, leaving 15 bases between them. This CDR3 region has 13 residues. CDR3 region: CASSPSYGSEQYF. The CDR3 DNA follows: TGTGCCAGCAGCCCTTCCTACGGGTCGGAGCAGTACTTC.

This clone was picked up one time. The DNA for the CDR3 is TGTGCCAGCAGCCAAGGGGGCGGGAGTACAGATACGCAGTATTTT. It yields the protein CASSQGGGSTDTQYF. The V and J genes are TRBV3-1 (or the pseudogene TRBV3-2) and TRBJ2-3; 7 bases match TRBD2. CDR1 and CDR2 from the germline V gene are LGHDT and YNNKEL (reference sequence). With 1 base clipped from V and 3 bases from J, the junction kept 4 bases outside the gene matches. This CDR3 has 15 amino acids.

The chain joins TRBV4-3 to TRBJ2-7; 7 bases fit TRBD2. V was pared by 1 base and J by 1 base, with 7 bases of the junction left unmatched. The CDR3 runs to 16 residues. Germline lookup yields CDR1 LGHNA and CDR2 YSLEER. The CDR3 sequence is CASSQALTGGSYEQYF. As DNA, the CDR3 is TGCGCCAGCAGCCAAGCTCTCACGGGGGGTTCCTACGAGCAGTACTTC.

This chain uses TRBV7-9 with TRBJ1-5, with unresolved D. The CDR3 loop spans 15 amino acids. V lost 5 bases to trimming and J lost 2 bases, with 13 bases between them. Germline CDR1 and CDR2: SEHNR and FQNEAQ (reference sequence). CDR3 sequence reads: CASSPPGWGNQPQHF. In DNA, the CDR3 is TGTGCCAGCAGCCCACCAGGCTGGGGCAATCAGCCCCAGCATTTT.